This passage covers 24 T cell receptor beta chains from one sample sequenced in a study of OX40 agonist ivuxolimab in advanced cancers. Assay used: immunoSEQ multiplex PCR; TCRdb lists only in-frame clones, some missing. This table holds 75,000 or so clones, 84% found once. The material was CD4+ or CD8+ T cells sorted from blood, obtained in a trial of the OX40 agonist ivuxolimab. Receptors originate from an adult with an advanced solid tumor such as melanoma, head and neck, liver or kidney cancer.

This sequence joins TRBV27 and TRBJ1-5, with TRBD1 as a possible D gene (5 bases). The CDR3 has 15 residues. V dropped 5 bases and J dropped 6 bases, with 17 bases sitting between them. CDR1 and CDR2 from the germline V gene are MNHEY and SMNVEV (reference sequence). CDR3 nucleotide sequence: TGTGCCAGCAGTGAGGGACCTCCCGGTGGTCAGCCCCAGCATTTT. Translation gives CASSEGPPGGQPQHF.

The rearrangement links TRBV14 to TRBJ2-7; unclear D gene. The CDR3 totals 15 residues. V lost 0 bases and J lost 2, with 11 bases in between. From germline, CDR1 is SGHDN and CDR2 FVKESK. In DNA form, the CDR3 reads TGTGCCAGCAGCCAAGATGACGGGCGTACCTACGAGCAGTACTTC. Translating gives CASSQDDGRTYEQYF.

V is TRBV11-1 and J is TRBJ2-1; D uncertain. The germline V and J ends were trimmed by 1 base and 3 bases, with 4 bases remaining between them. The CDR3 is 13 amino acids. Germline CDR1 SGHAT, CDR2 FQDESV (reference sequence). CDR3 DNA: TGTGCCAGCAGCTTAGGATACTACAATGAGCAGTTCTTC. Protein sequence: CASSLGYYNEQFF.

The CDR3 DNA reads TGCGCCAGCAGCCAAGGTATGGCCATTTCCTTCTCTGGAAACACCATATATTTT. This encodes CASSQGMAISFSGNTIYF. The V gene is TRBV4-1, the J gene TRBJ1-3; D is uncertain. The CDR3 totals 18 residues. Germline V gene lookup returns CDR1 MGHRA and CDR2 YSYEKL. V was cut by 1 base and J by 0 bases, with 16 bases left in between.

J is TRBJ2-3 and V is TRBV5-4; D gene ambiguous. The V gene's germline CDR1 is SGHNT and CDR2 YYREEE (reference sequence). Trimming removed 5 bases from V and 4 bases from J, with 11 bases in between. The CDR3 is 13 residues long. Written as DNA, the CDR3 is TGTGCCAGCAGTTCGCCAAACCCAGATACGCAGTATTTT. Translating it yields CASSSPNPDTQYF.

This clone showed up just once. CDR3 protein: CASSFGGNTGELFF. CDR3 sequence (DNA): TGTGCCAGTAGTTTCGGGGGGAACACCGGGGAGCTGTTTTTT. The chain has TRBV19 and TRBJ2-2; D may be TRBD2 (6 bases). The ends were cut back, 5 bases at V and 1 base at J, with 8 bases in the middle. CDR1 and CDR2 from the germline V gene are LNHDA and SQIVND (reference sequence). There are 14 residues in the CDR3.

The rearrangement links TRBV7-9 to TRBJ1-6; 9 bases fit TRBD1. The V gene's germline CDR1 is SEHNR and CDR2 FQNEAQ (reference sequence). This CDR3 is built from 16 residues. The ends lost 7 bases at V and 9 bases at J; junction bases unmatched: 13. Here the CDR3 reads CASTSSGTGQASPLHF. The CDR3 region has the DNA TGTGCCAGCACATCTTCCGGGACAGGGCAGGCTTCACCCCTCCACTTT.

V and J are TRBV29-1 and TRBJ2-3, with D unclear. Germline lookup yields CDR1 SQVTM and CDR2 ANQGSEA. The CDR3 covers 14 residues. V lost 5 bases to trimming and J lost 3 bases, with 15 bases between them. CDR3 DNA sequence: TGCAGCGTTACGACATACATCCCGACAGATACGCAGTATTTT. Protein sequence: CSVTTYIPTDTQYF.

As DNA, the CDR3 is TGTGCCAGCAGCTTTGACAGGGTGGGCACTCTTGGGGCCAACGTCCTGACTTTC. It yields the protein CASSFDRVGTLGANVLTF. J is TRBJ2-6 and V is TRBV7-9; the match to TRBD1 covers 7 bases. Germline V gene sequence: CDR1 SEHNR, CDR2 FQNEAQ (reference sequence). With 3 bases clipped from V and 3 bases from J, the junction kept 11 bases outside the gene matches. This CDR3 spans 18 amino acids.

This rearrangement joins TRBV11-3 to TRBJ2-3; D perhaps matches TRBD2 (6 bases). Trimming cost V 8 bases and J 6 bases, with 30 bases left between them. The CDR3 consists of 18 residues. Per germline, CDR1 SGHNT and CDR2 YENEEA. CDR3 in DNA: TGTGCCAGCGGACGACGGGAAGAGCGGGCGAGGGGTACGGATACGCAGTATTTT. It specifies CASGRREERARGTDTQYF.

For the CDR3, the DNA is TGTGCCAGCAGAAAGTCCATGAACACTGAAGCTTTCTTT. Protein sequence: CASRKSMNTEAFF. This chain connects TRBV6-5 to TRBJ1-1; D is unclear. With 6 bases removed from V and 0 bases from J, the gap between germline ends came to 8 bases. This CDR3 is built from 13 residues. CDR1 MNHEY and CDR2 SVGAGI come from the germline V gene.

The chain recombines TRBV4-1 with TRBJ2-1; tentative D call: TRBD1 (6 bases). V shed 3 bases and J shed 5 bases, with 20 bases lying between them. CDR3 length: 17 residues. CDR1 is MGHRA and CDR2 is YSYEKL in the germline V gene. CDR3 sequence reads: CASSQASGTRANNEQFF. CDR3 sequence (DNA): TGCGCCAGCAGCCAGGCCTCCGGGACACGCGCGAACAATGAGCAGTTCTTC.

V and J are TRBV7-3 and TRBJ1-1; TRBD1 might be the D (5 bases). V lost 4 bases and J 4 bases, leaving 13 bases between the germline ends. The CDR3 runs 14 residues. Germline V lookup: CDR1 SGHTA, CDR2 FQGTGA. CDR3 bases: TGTGCCAGCAGCTCCTCCTCAGGGTTCACTGAAGCTTTCTTT. Translation gives CASSSSSGFTEAFF.

J is TRBJ2-7 and V is TRBV5-1; D gene ambiguous. This CDR3 has 16 amino acids. Germline CDR1 and CDR2: SGHRS and YFSETQ. With 4 bases removed from V and 0 bases from J, the gap between germline ends came to 17 bases. CDR3 amino acids: CASSHGDGKSSYEQYF. CDR3 nucleotide sequence: TGCGCCAGCAGCCATGGAGACGGAAAAAGCTCCTACGAGCAGTACTTC.

This chain connects TRBV27 to TRBJ2-3; maybe TRBD1 (8 bases). This CDR3 is built from 17 residues. Germline V gene data show CDR1 as MNHEY and CDR2 as SMNVEV (reference sequence). Trimming cost V 11 bases and J 2 bases, with 26 bases left between them. DNA of the CDR3: TGTGCCGCCCGGCCCCAAGCGGGACAGGCTTTCACAGATACGCAGTATTTT. Protein sequence: CAARPQAGQAFTDTQYF.

The chain joins TRBV7-2 to TRBJ2-2; perhaps TRBD1 as D (5 bases). Germline-derived CDR1 and CDR2 are SGHTA and FQGNSA. The CDR3 sequence is 14 residues long. The germline V and J ends were trimmed by 5 bases and 8 bases, with 15 bases remaining between them. The CDR3 DNA follows: TGTGCCAGCAGCACCCAAGGGGTCCGGGGGGAGCTGTTTTTT. Protein sequence: CASSTQGVRGELFF.

The chain uses TRBV29-1 and TRBJ2-5; TRBD2 aligns across 8 bases. The germline V gene has CDR1 SQVTM and CDR2 ANQGSEA. Trimming removed 8 bases from V and 4 bases from J; junction bases left unmatched: 6. The length of the CDR3 is 12 residues. For the CDR3, the DNA is TGCAGCTTTACGGGGACTAGAGAGACCCAGTACTTC. Amino acid sequence: CSFTGTRETQYF.

The V and J genes are TRBV4-1 and TRBJ2-3; maybe TRBD1 (5 bases). Trimming removed 6 bases from V and 2 bases from J, with 15 bases in between. The CDR3 contains 15 residues. Germline V lookup: CDR1 MGHRA, CDR2 YSYEKL. This CDR3 reads CASRVVGRVTDTQYF. In DNA, the CDR3 is TGCGCCAGCAGAGTTGTAGGCAGGGTCACAGATACGCAGTATTTT.

The chain combines TRBV5-8 with TRBJ2-1; 10 nucleotides match TRBD1. Germline CDR1 reads SGHTS; CDR2 reads YDEGEE. The V gene end was trimmed by 3 bases and the J gene end by 7 bases; junction bases not matched to a gene: 1. The CDR3 is 13 residues long. The CDR3: CASSWDRGNEQFF. CDR3 bases: TGTGCCAGCAGCTGGGACAGGGGAAATGAGCAGTTCTTC.

The chain uses TRBV7-3 and TRBJ1-1; 8 bases fit TRBD1. Germline assignment: CDR1 SGHTA and CDR2 FQGTGA. This CDR3 contains 18 residues. The V segment lost 0 bases and the J segment 1 base; nucleotides outside the gene matches: 10. DNA of the CDR3: TGTGCCAGCAGCTTAACGCAGGGACAGGTCTCGAGGAACACTGAAGCTTTCTTT. It yields the protein CASSLTQGQVSRNTEAFF.

V usage is TRBV5-1 and J usage is TRBJ2-2, with D possibly TRBD1 on 5 matching bases. From germline, CDR1 is SGHRS and CDR2 YFSETQ. Trimming took off 2 bases at V and 5 bases at J, with 10 bases between the two ends. The CDR3 is 14 amino acids. In nucleotides, the CDR3 is TGCGCCAGCAGCTTCCAGACAGAGACCGGGGAGCTGTTTTTT. It encodes CASSFQTETGELFF.

The chain recombines TRBV7-2 with TRBJ1-3; D is perhaps TRBD1 (6 bases). CDR1 SGHTA and CDR2 FQGNSA come from the germline V gene. Trimming took off 1 base at V and 0 bases at J, with 10 bases between the two ends. The CDR3 spans 16 residues. CDR3 sequence reads: CASSLGRTVSGNTIYF. In DNA, the CDR3 is TGTGCCAGCAGCTTAGGACGGACAGTCTCTGGAAACACCATATATTTT.

The rearrangement links TRBV18 to TRBJ2-1; no definite D call. Per the germline V gene, CDR1 is KGHSH and CDR2 is LQKENI. Trimming took off 4 bases at V and 8 bases at J, with 9 bases between the two ends. This CDR3 has 12 residues. The CDR3 sequence: CASSRKGDEQFF. The CDR3, as DNA: TGTGCCAGCTCACGAAAAGGAGATGAGCAGTTCTTC.

The chain is built from TRBV7-2 and TRBJ2-3; 8 positions agree with TRBD2. Germline trimming cut 4 bases from V and 2 bases from J; bases unmatched to any gene: 14. The CDR3 runs 18 residues. CDR1 SGHTA and CDR2 FQGNSA come from the germline V gene. CDR3 loop: CASSSPRLAGRHTDTQYF. The DNA for the CDR3 is TGTGCCAGCAGCTCCCCCAGGCTAGCGGGCCGACACACAGATACGCAGTATTTT.